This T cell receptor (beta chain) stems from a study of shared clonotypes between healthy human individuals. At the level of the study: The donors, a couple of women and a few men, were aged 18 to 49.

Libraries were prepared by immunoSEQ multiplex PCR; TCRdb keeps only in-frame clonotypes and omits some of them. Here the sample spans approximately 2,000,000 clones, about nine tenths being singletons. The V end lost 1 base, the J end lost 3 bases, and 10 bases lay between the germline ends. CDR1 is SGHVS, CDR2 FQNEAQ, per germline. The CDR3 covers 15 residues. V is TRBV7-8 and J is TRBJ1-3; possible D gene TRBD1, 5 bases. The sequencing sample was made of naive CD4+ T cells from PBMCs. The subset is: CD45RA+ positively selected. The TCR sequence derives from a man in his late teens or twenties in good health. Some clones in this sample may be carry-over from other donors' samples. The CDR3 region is CASSLVRAFGNTIYF. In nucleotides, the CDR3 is TGTGCCAGCAGCTTAGTCAGGGCGTTTGGAAACACCATATATTTT.